Detailed here is one TCR beta chain. The data derive from a study of blood T cell repertoires in COVID-19. As for the study in general: The samples span acute and convalescent COVID-19 from the United States, Italy and Spain. The analysed material was cDNA or gDNA that came from T cells, B-cell-depleted T cells, or PBMCs.

The junction had 3 bases not matched to a gene; V was cut back by 5 bases and J by 5 bases. Germline CDR1 MNHEY, CDR2 SVGAGI. The CDR3 has 14 amino acids. Methods used by the authors: The assay estimated nucleated cells by amplifying reference gene primers. The repertoire was sequenced with immunoSEQ multiplex PCR; TCRdb's copy has only in-frame clones and lacks some. V, J and clone size are taken as reported in that table, and D and trimming were inferred from the DNA itself. The repertoire includes around 130,000 clones, more than 80% of them detected once, and 12% sits in the top ten. This chain joins TRBV6-5 and TRBJ1-4; 9 bases line up with TRBD1. The material sequenced was peripheral blood. This sequence was found in a woman in her sixties or seventies with acute or convalescent COVID-19. CDR3 sequence reads: CASSPGQGNEKLFF. The CDR3 region has the DNA TGTGCCAGCAGTCCGGGACAGGGAAATGAAAAACTGTTTTTT.